Here is one TCR beta chain with its context. What it binds is not known. TCRdb's copy holds only in-frame clones and misses some; the assay was immunoSEQ multiplex PCR. In the table there are about 140,000 clones, approximately 88% of which are singletons. The CDR3 runs to 17 residues. Germline assignment: CDR1 SGHVS and CDR2 FNYEAQ. The V end was cut by 2 bases, the J end by 1 base, with 16 bases between. This sample is part of a study of T cell responses to AZD1222 COVID-19 vaccine. Study at large: Second-dose intervals of approximately 4 or approximately 12 weeks were pooled. The study, taken as a whole, reports: Most donors were white British, females outnumbered males, and clonal diversity was possibly underestimated. As reported, nearly half of all spike-specific TCRs target variant regions that are unmutated. The breadth and depth of Spike-specific TCRs increased once two AZD1222 doses had been given.

The clonotype comes from an adult in good health. The material sequenced was peripheral blood, taken on day 0 of AZD1222 vaccination. The chain is built from TRBV7-6 and TRBJ2-3, with D perhaps TRBD1 or TRBD2 (5 bases each). CDR3 sequence reads: CASSLSALEGRTDTQYF. As DNA, the CDR3 is TGTGCCAGCAGCTTATCCGCGCTCGAGGGACGCACAGATACGCAGTATTTT.